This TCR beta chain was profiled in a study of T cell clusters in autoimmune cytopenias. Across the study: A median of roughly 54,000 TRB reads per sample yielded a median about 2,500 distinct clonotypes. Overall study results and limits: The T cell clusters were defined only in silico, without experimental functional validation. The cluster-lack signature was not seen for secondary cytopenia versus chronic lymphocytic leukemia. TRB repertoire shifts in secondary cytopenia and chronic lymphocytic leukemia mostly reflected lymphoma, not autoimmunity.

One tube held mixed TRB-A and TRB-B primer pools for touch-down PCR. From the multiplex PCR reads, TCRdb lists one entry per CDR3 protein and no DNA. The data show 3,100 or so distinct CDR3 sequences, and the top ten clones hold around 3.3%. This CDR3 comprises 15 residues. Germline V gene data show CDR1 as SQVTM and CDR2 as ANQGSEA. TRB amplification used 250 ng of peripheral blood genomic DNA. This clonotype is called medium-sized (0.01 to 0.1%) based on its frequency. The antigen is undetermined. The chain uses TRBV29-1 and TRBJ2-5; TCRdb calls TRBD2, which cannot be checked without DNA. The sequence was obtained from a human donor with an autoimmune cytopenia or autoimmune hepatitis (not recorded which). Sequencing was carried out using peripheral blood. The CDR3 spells CSVRARLAQQETQYF. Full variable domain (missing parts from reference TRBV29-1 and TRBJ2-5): SAVISQKPSRDICQRGTSLTIQCQVDSQVTMMFWYRQQPGQSLTLIATANQGSEATYESGFVIDKFPISRPNLTFSTLTVSNMSPEDSSIYLCSVRARLAQQETQYFGPGTRLLVL.